These 8 T cell receptor beta chains were sequenced from one sample in a study of T cells in Graves' hyperthyroidism and ophthalmopathy. Researchers took RNA transcripts and amplified the TCR beta CDR3 regions from them. First-round RT-PCR of the TCR CDR3 relied on the HTBI primer set. TCRdb ran MiXCR on the multiplex PCR reads and lists one entry per CDR3 protein. The sample includes under 700,000 distinct CDR3 sequences, under 60% of them seen just once. The specimen sequenced was peripheral blood or thyroid tissue (not recorded which). The receptors here all came from a woman between 18 and 29 years old with Graves' hyperthyroidism.

This clonotype occurred many times. J is TRBJ1-5 and V is TRBV2; the D gene is possibly TRBD1 (5 bases). Trimming shortened V by 6 bases and J by 8 bases, and 14 bases separated the two germline ends. CDR3 length: 13 amino acids. Germline values: CDR1 SNHLY, CDR2 FYNNEI. Here the CDR3 DNA reads TGTGCCAGCAGCCAAGCGCAGGGCAAGCCCCAGCATTTT. The encoded protein is CASSQAQGKPQHF.

This rearrangement joins TRBV5-1 to TRBJ2-2, with TRBD2 as a possible D gene (6 bases). Between the trimmed V and J ends, which lost 0 bases and 6 bases, there was a span of 12 bases. This CDR3 comprises 15 residues. The germline V gene encodes CDR1 SGHRS and CDR2 YFSETQ. The CDR3 reads CASSLVREIPGELFF. CDR3 nucleotide sequence: TGCGCCAGCAGCTTGGTCCGGGAGATACCCGGGGAGCTGTTTTTT. The full variable domain, rest sourced from reference TRBV5-1 and TRBJ2-2, is KAGVTQTPRYLIKTRGQQVTLSCSPISGHRSVSWYQQTPGQGLQFLFEYFSETQRNKGNFPGRFSGRQFSNSRSEMNVSTLELGDSALYLCASSLVREIPGELFFGEGSRLTVL.

CDR3 region: CSARQGARADSPLHF. The CDR3 bases are TGCAGCGCTAGACAGGGGGCGCGAGCGGATTCACCCCTCCACTTT. The chain is built from TRBV29-1 and TRBJ1-6; 10 nucleotides match TRBD1. Unmatched junction bases numbered 11, after V lost 7 bases and J lost 8 bases. The V gene's germline CDR1 is SQVTM and CDR2 ANQGSEA. The CDR3 consists of 15 residues. The variable domain in full, completed from reference TRBV29-1 and TRBJ1-6, reads SAVISQKPSRDICQRGTSLTIQCQVDSQVTMMFWYRQQPGQSLTLIATANQGSEATYESGFVIDKFPISRPNLTFSTLTVSNMSPEDSSIYLCSARQGARADSPLHFGNGTRLTVT.

The chain recombines TRBV4-1 with TRBJ2-5; D not certain. Germline V CDR1 and CDR2: MGHRA, YSYEKL. The CDR3 length is 15 residues. The V gene lost 4 bases and the J gene lost 2 bases, with 14 bases spanning the gap. In nucleotides, the CDR3 is TGCGCCAGCAGCCGTGTGAGGTCACGGCAAGAGACCCAGTACTTC. Its protein is CASSRVRSRQETQYF.

The sample holds a few counts of this clonotype. The rearrangement links TRBV2 to TRBJ1-1; D possibly corresponds to TRBD1 (5 bases). The germline gives CDR1 SNHLY, CDR2 FYNNEI. This CDR3 contains 15 residues. With 5 bases removed from V and 2 bases from J, the gap between germline ends came to 15 bases. The CDR3 loop reads CASSTADRYNTEAFF. DNA of the CDR3: TGTGCCAGCAGTACCGCTGACAGATATAACACTGAAGCTTTCTTT.

Worth noting for this clonotype: An end of the junction differs from the germline gene, which may be a read error. The chain links TRBV10-2 to TRBJ2-7; 11 positions match TRBD2. The CDR3 contains 14 residues. CDR1 and CDR2 from the germline V gene are WSHSY and SAAADI. Written as DNA, the CDR3 is TGTGCCACCAGCCTAGCGGGAGGCTCCTACGAGCAGTACTTC. It is translated as CATSLAGGSYEQYF.

This clonotype was observed many times. The chain couples TRBV10-2 to TRBJ2-7; D is undetermined. This CDR3 is 12 amino acids long. Per germline, CDR1 WSHSY and CDR2 SAAADI. V gave up 7 bases and J gave up 5 bases, with 12 bases separating them. The CDR3 bases are TGCGCCAGCACACCGAATCCCCACGAGCAGTACTTC. Translating gives CASTPNPHEQYF.

This clonotype was seen just once. The germline gene is not matched at one end of the junction; a read error may be the cause. V gene TRBV7-6 combines with J gene TRBJ1-1; perhaps TRBD1 as D (6 bases). CDR1 SGHVS and CDR2 FNYEAQ come from the germline V gene. This CDR3 region has 14 residues. In nucleotides, the CDR3 is TGTGCCAGCAGCTTAGAGACAGGCGCTACTGAGGCTTTCTTT. The encoded protein is CASSLETGATEAFF.